The 30 T cell receptor beta chains presented below share a single source sample, sequenced in a study of blood T cell repertoires in COVID-19. Produced via immunoSEQ multiplex PCR; TCRdb's table is partial and in-frame only. The table records about 250,000 clones, just over 90% of them present only once. Specimen: PBMCs or T cells enriched from blood (not recorded which). The receptors originated from a young woman who had recovered from COVID-19.

The rearrangement links TRBV2 to TRBJ1-4; 8 bases line up with TRBD1. Germline lookup yields CDR1 SNHLY and CDR2 FYNNEI. The CDR3 loop spans 16 amino acids. J was trimmed by 5 bases and V by 6 bases; bases with no gene match: 11. CDR3 region: CASRTRTGRLNEKLFF. As DNA, the CDR3 is TGTGCCAGCAGAACCAGGACAGGGCGCCTGAATGAAAAACTGTTTTTT.

The genes are TRBV18 and TRBJ1-3; D gene unclear. The CDR3 is 16 amino acids. V shed 2 bases and J shed 2 bases, with 13 bases lying between them. CDR1 is KGHSH, CDR2 LQKENI, per germline. CDR3 sequence reads: CASSPVAVQAGNTIYF. CDR3 DNA sequence: TGTGCCAGCTCACCAGTCGCGGTACAAGCTGGAAACACCATATATTTT.

This clone has only one observation. The J gene is TRBJ2-1, the V gene TRBV9; 9 bases are shared with TRBD2. This CDR3 region has 17 residues. Germline V gene data show CDR1 as SGDLS and CDR2 as YYNGEE. The V and J ends lost 0 bases and 0 bases, in that order; junction bases with no gene match: 4. For the CDR3, the DNA is TGTGCCAGCAGCGTAGGGGGGGGACTAGCCTCCTACAATGAGCAGTTCTTC. It translates to CASSVGGGLASYNEQFF.

This clone was seen a few times. The chain joins TRBV19 to TRBJ2-3; 7 bases line up with TRBD2. Germline assignment: CDR1 LNHDA and CDR2 SQIVND (reference sequence). After removal of 2 bases from V and 9 bases from J, the junction contained 8 bases not matched to a gene. This CDR3 has 14 residues. The CDR3 coding sequence is TGTGCCAGTAGTATAACGGGTGGAGCGGGGACGCAGTATTTT. Encoded protein: CASSITGGAGTQYF.

This chain joins TRBV20-1 and TRBJ2-2; TRBD2 matches 9 bases. CDR3 length: 15 residues. V was pared by 3 bases and J by 5 bases, with 7 bases of the junction left unmatched. Germline CDR1 is DFQATT and CDR2 is SNEGSKA (reference sequence). The CDR3 nucleotides read TGCAGTGCTAGTTCAGTAGCGGGGGTTACCGGGGAGCTGTTTTTT. Protein: CSASSVAGVTGELFF.

The CDR3 region is CASSSRPGLAFNEQFF. DNA for the CDR3: TGTGCCAGCAGTTCCCGACCGGGACTAGCGTTCAATGAGCAGTTCTTC. The chain recombines TRBV6-2 or TRBV6-3 with TRBJ2-1, with TRBD2 matching 10 bases. J gave up 6 bases and V 4 bases, and 9 bases lay outside the gene matches. The CDR3 spans 16 residues. Germline V gives CDR1 MNHEY, CDR2 SVGEGT.

The count of this clone is one. The rearrangement links TRBV4-2 to TRBJ1-5; D is possibly TRBD1 (5 bases). Looked up from germline, CDR1 is LGHNA and CDR2 is YNFKEQ. Trimming cost V 1 base and J 0 bases, with 10 bases left between them. CDR3 length equals 16 residues. The CDR3 region has the DNA TGTGCCAGCAGCCAAGCCGAGCAGGGTAGCAATCAGCCCCAGCATTTT. This translates into CASSQAEQGSNQPQHF.

V and J are TRBV2 and TRBJ2-7; D is unclear. Trimming shortened V by 6 bases and J by 3 bases, and 3 bases separated the two germline ends. The CDR3 is 10 amino acids. Germline-derived CDR1 and CDR2 are SNHLY and FYNNEI. CDR3 sequence (DNA): TGTGCCAGCAGCTTCTACGAGCAGTACTTC. Translating it yields CASSFYEQYF.

The genes are TRBV13 and TRBJ1-5; D is uncertain. This CDR3 comprises 16 residues. Trimming pared 0 bases from V and 6 bases from J, leaving 15 bases between. Germline values: CDR1 PRHDT, CDR2 FYEKMQ (reference sequence). The CDR3 sequence: CASSLGIEGGSQPQHF. The CDR3 DNA reads TGTGCCAGCAGCTTAGGAATCGAGGGTGGCAGTCAGCCCCAGCATTTT.

This rearrangement joins TRBV9 to TRBJ2-1, with TRBD2 matching over 9 bases. The CDR3 is 16 residues long. The V segment lost 4 bases and the J segment 9 bases; nucleotides outside the gene matches: 14. CDR1 and CDR2 (germline): SGDLS, YYNGEE. CDR3 in amino acids: CASSPRGAGGPSEQFF. The CDR3 DNA is TGTGCCAGCAGCCCGAGGGGGGCGGGAGGGCCCAGTGAGCAGTTCTTC.

This chain uses TRBV11-3 with TRBJ2-7, with 7 nucleotides matching TRBD1. Germline CDR1 reads SGHNT; CDR2 reads YENEEA. Germline trimming cut 3 bases from V and 2 bases from J; bases unmatched to any gene: 10. This CDR3 is 16 amino acids long. The CDR3 DNA reads TGTGCCAGCAGCTTTTTCAAGGGGGCCAGAGCCTACGAGCAGTACTTC. Amino acid sequence: CASSFFKGARAYEQYF.

V usage is TRBV28 and J usage is TRBJ2-5, with TRBD2 as a possible D gene (7 bases). With 6 bases removed from V and 9 bases from J, the gap between germline ends came to 23 bases. Germline V gene lookup returns CDR1 MDHEN and CDR2 SYDVKM. This CDR3 is 15 amino acids long. Here the CDR3 DNA reads TGTGCCAGCAGACCAGGGGACGGGGGGACGGTGGCCCAGTACTTC. Protein: CASRPGDGGTVAQYF.

This chain uses TRBV7-2 with TRBJ1-5; D call uncertain. The germline V gene encodes CDR1 SGHTA and CDR2 FQGNSA. The CDR3 consists of 14 residues. V gave up 2 bases and J gave up 6 bases, with 11 bases separating them. The CDR3: CASSLLYWSQPQHF. DNA of the CDR3: TGTGCCAGCAGCTTATTGTATTGGAGTCAGCCCCAGCATTTT.

This sequence joins TRBV5-1 and TRBJ1-2; 7 bases line up with TRBD1. Trimming cost V 4 bases and J 4 bases; bases outside gene matches: 4. Looked up from germline, CDR1 is SGHRS and CDR2 is YFSETQ. CDR3 length equals 13 residues. In DNA form, the CDR3 reads TGCGCCAGCAGCCTGACAGGGATCTATGGCTACACCTTC. Translating gives CASSLTGIYGYTF.

This sequence joins TRBV5-6 and TRBJ1-1, with 7 nucleotides matching TRBD1. The CDR3 has 12 residues. J was trimmed by 6 bases and V by 4 bases; bases with no gene match: 3. The V gene's germline CDR1 is SGHDT and CDR2 YYEEEE. The CDR3 region is CASSEGAAEAFF. Here the CDR3 DNA reads TGTGCCAGCAGCGAGGGGGCTGCTGAAGCTTTCTTT.

In the case of this clone: A junction end diverges from the germline sequence, so it may reflect a read error. The gene calls are TRBV10-3 and TRBJ1-2; D gene ambiguous. The germline V gene encodes CDR1 ENHRY and CDR2 SYGVKD. This CDR3 has 13 residues. CDR3 protein: CAISQSREEGYTF. CDR3 in DNA: TGTGCCATCAGTCAGTCAAGGGAGGAAGGCTACACCTTC.

The chain has TRBV10-3 and TRBJ1-2, with TRBD1 identical over 7 bases. J gave up 9 bases and V 6 bases, and 10 bases lay outside the gene matches. Germline values: CDR1 ENHRY, CDR2 SYGVKD. The CDR3 is 13 residues long. The CDR3 DNA follows: TGTGCCATCAGCTCACAGGGGTTGATGAGCTACACCTTC. It is translated as CAISSQGLMSYTF.

The V gene is TRBV10-3, the J gene TRBJ1-1, with 9 bases identical to TRBD1. V was pared by 11 bases and J by 1 base, with 11 bases of the junction left unmatched. This CDR3 has 15 residues. Germline CDR1 ENHRY, CDR2 SYGVKD. The CDR3 sequence: CASAQWTGANTEAFF. Written as DNA, the CDR3 is TGTGCCTCCGCCCAATGGACAGGGGCGAACACTGAAGCTTTCTTT.

The chain joins TRBV21-1 to TRBJ1-1. TRBV21-1 is a documented pseudogene. The CDR3 is made up of 12 amino acids. CDR3 sequence reads: CASNFKNTEAFF. The CDR3 bases are TGTGCCAGCAACTTCAAGAACACTGAAGCTTTCTTT.

The chain links TRBV7-9 to TRBJ2-3; D might be TRBD2 (5 bases). The germline CDR1 and CDR2 sequences are SEHNR and FQNEAQ (reference sequence). The CDR3 consists of 14 residues. V lost 3 bases and J lost 4, with 11 bases in between. The CDR3 spells CASSFEGRADTQYF. The CDR3 nucleotides read TGTGCCAGCAGCTTCGAGGGTAGGGCAGATACGCAGTATTTT.

The genes are TRBV4-3 and TRBJ2-2, with 8 bases aligning to TRBD1. Germline CDR1 and CDR2: LGHNA and YSLEER. The V segment lost 0 bases and the J segment 6 bases; nucleotides outside the gene matches: 9. CDR3 length: 17 residues. CDR3 nucleotides: TGCGCCAGCAGCCAAGATCCCGGACAGGGAGTATCCGGGGAGCTGTTTTTT. It codes for CASSQDPGQGVSGELFF.

The chain joins TRBV7-2 to TRBJ2-2; TRBD2 might be the D (5 bases). Germline lookup yields CDR1 SGHTA and CDR2 FQGNSA. V gave up 5 bases and J gave up 4 bases, with 11 bases separating them. The CDR3 loop spans 14 amino acids. The CDR3, as DNA: TGTGCCAGCAGCGCCCGTGAGGGCACCGGGGAGCTGTTTTTT. Translation gives CASSAREGTGELFF.

The J gene is TRBJ2-5, the V gene TRBV7-2; the match to TRBD2 covers 9 bases. The CDR3 is 15 residues long. V was pared by 1 base and J by 4 bases, with 4 bases of the junction left unmatched. Germline V lookup: CDR1 SGHTA, CDR2 FQGNSA. CDR3 in amino acids: CASSLELAGGETQYF. The CDR3 nucleotides read TGTGCCAGCAGCTTAGAACTAGCGGGTGGAGAGACCCAGTACTTC.

This clone was recorded only once. The chain's CDR3 is CASGSGQGEYAFF. The CDR3 nucleotides are TGTGCCAGCGGCTCGGGACAGGGGGAATATGCTTTCTTT. The chain uses TRBV9 and TRBJ1-1, with 11 positions matching TRBD1. Trimming took 7 bases from V and 11 from J; bases not matched to a gene: 10. CDR3 size: 13 residues. Germline CDR1 SGDLS, CDR2 YYNGEE.

This clone occurred once. V and J are TRBV5-3 and TRBJ1-2; TRBD1 is a possible D gene (5 bases). TRBV5-3 is an ORF for which the function is uncertain. The CDR3 length is 15 residues. The V gene lost 4 bases and the J gene lost 4 bases, with 17 bases spanning the gap. The CDR3 loop is CARSARGPASYGYTF. CDR3 nucleotide sequence: TGTGCCAGAAGCGCTAGGGGTCCTGCTTCCTATGGCTACACCTTC.

This sequence joins TRBV13 and TRBJ2-1; 10 bases are a match to TRBD2. The germline V gene has CDR1 PRHDT and CDR2 FYEKMQ (reference sequence). The CDR3 extends over 17 amino acids. The ends lost 4 bases at V and 3 bases at J; junction bases unmatched: 9. In DNA, the CDR3 is TGTGCCAGCAGCTACTCAAGCGGGAGGGTCTACTACAATGAGCAGTTCTTC. Protein sequence: CASSYSSGRVYYNEQFF.

J is TRBJ2-5 and V is TRBV5-4; a possible D gene is TRBD2 (6 bases). CDR3 length: 15 residues. V dropped 3 bases and J dropped 3 bases, with 15 bases sitting between them. Germline V CDR1 and CDR2: SGHNT, YYREEE (reference sequence). The CDR3 reads CASSSGVGGEETQYF. The CDR3 region has the DNA TGTGCCAGCAGCTCTGGAGTCGGCGGGGAAGAGACCCAGTACTTC.

Only one count was recorded for this clone. The sample holds other DNA sequences that translate to the same CDR3. V and J are TRBV10-3 and TRBJ2-5, with D hard to call. Trimming stripped 0 bases from V and 4 bases from J, with 3 bases between. Germline CDR1 reads ENHRY; CDR2 reads SYGVKD. The CDR3 consists of 12 residues. The CDR3 loop is CAISESRETQYF. CDR3 in DNA: TGTGCCATCAGTGAGTCGAGAGAGACCCAGTACTTC.

The CDR3 DNA reads TGTGCCAGCAGCGGTAGCGGGAGAGGCGATTACAATGAGCAGTTCTTC. This sequence encodes CASSGSGRGDYNEQFF. The chain links TRBV9 to TRBJ2-1; TRBD2 aligns across 9 bases. CDR3 length: 16 residues. J lost 4 bases, V lost 3 bases, and 8 bases had no gene match. The germline gives CDR1 SGDLS, CDR2 YYNGEE.

The CDR3 is CARPFRDRGLYGYTF. In DNA form, the CDR3 reads TGTGCCAGACCCTTCCGGGACAGGGGGCTCTATGGCTACACCTTC. The rearrangement links TRBV19 to TRBJ1-2, with TRBD1 identical over 12 bases. CDR1 is LNHDA, CDR2 SQIVND, per germline (reference sequence). CDR3 length: 15 amino acids. The junction had 9 bases not matched to a gene; V was cut back by 9 bases and J by 4 bases.